The T cell receptor beta chain described here comes from a study of lymphopenia after photon versus proton radiotherapy. Broader study findings: Survival link was tested only in deceased patients; proton benefit remains a possibility.

V was shortened by 5 bases and J by 4 bases, with 9 bases between the two germline ends. Germline CDR1 and CDR2: LNHDA and SQIVND (reference sequence). The CDR3 loop spans 12 amino acids. Generated by immunoSEQ multiplex PCR, the TCRdb table keeps only in-frame clones and is missing some. Of over 50,000 clones listed, roughly 86% were seen once; the top ten hold roughly 2.3%. With regard to this clone: Its matching antigen is unknown.

This receptor was identified in a man aged 35-49 years with gastric cancer. The chain carries TRBV19 and TRBJ2-7, with a tentative D call TRBD1 (6 bases). Sequenced here: peripheral blood, sampled from a patient treated with photon-based radiotherapy. Here the CDR3 reads CASSGGAYEQYF. CDR3 in DNA: TGTGCCAGTAGTGGGGGCGCGTACGAGCAGTACTTC.